The clone carrying this TCR beta chain occurred a few times. A J-beta primer mix and a sample-barcoded 5' primer were used in a second PCR of roughly 6 to 12 cycles. In TCRdb, the 5' RACE reads were re-called with MiXCR into one record per CDR3 protein. Of some 760,000 distinct CDR3 sequences listed, around 25% are singletons. The data derive from a study of blood T cells in healthy people across ages. At the level of the study: The template switching approach captured approximately one barcoded beta molecule for every two T cells.

The V gene's germline CDR1 is MNHEY and CDR2 SMNVEV (reference sequence). Trimming cost V 0 bases and J 8 bases, with 13 bases left between them. The CDR3 covers 15 residues. These data also featured in a second study, about T cells of mothers and their children. This second study says: Inherited differences only slightly affect thymic shaping of TCR recombination output.

The chain has TRBV27 and TRBJ1-4; D not certain. The sequencing sample was made of blood. This TCR was sampled from a boy younger than 18 in good health. In nucleotides, the CDR3 is TGTGCCAGCAGTTTATCCGCCAGGAGGAACGAAAAACTGTTTTTT. As protein: CASSLSARRNEKLFF. Complete variable domain (other parts from reference TRBV27 and TRBJ1-4): EAQVTQNPRYLITVTGKKLTVTCSQNMNHEYMSWYRQDPGLGLRQIYYSMNVEVTDKGDVPEGYKVSRKEKRNFPLILESPSPNQTSLYFCASSLSARRNEKLFFGSGTQLSVL.